Listed below are T cell receptor beta chains from one sample, sequenced in a study of relationships among human T cell subsets. TCRdb fed the multiplex PCR reads into MiXCR, producing one record per CDR3 protein. Of about 14,000 distinct CDR3 sequences listed, 60% were seen once; the top ten hold approximately 2%. The material sequenced was Tregs sorted from blood. The receptors were sampled from a middle-aged man in good health. Both conserved end residues are part of each CDR3. D genes are given only for firm matches. Clone size is not always given. Where it is, it says once, few, many or a class for expanded clones.

V gene: TRBV11-2
J gene: TRBJ1-5
clone size: once
D gene: TRBD1
CDR3 DNA: TGTGCCAGCAGCTTAGGGGACAGCTTGGGCAATCAGCCCCAGCATTTT
CDR3 protein: CASSLGDSLGNQPQHF

V gene: TRBV18
J gene: TRBJ2-3
clone size: NA
D gene: NA
CDR3 DNA: TGTGCCAGCCGTAAATCACCCGGAGATACGCAGTATTTT
CDR3 protein: CASRKSPGDTQYF

V gene: TRBV28
J gene: TRBJ1-2
clone size: NA
D gene: TRBD1
CDR3 DNA: TGTGCCAGCAGTTTATGGCATATCGGACAGGGGGCGGGTGGCTACACCTTC
CDR3 protein: CASSLWHIGQGAGGYTF

V gene: TRBV11-2
J gene: TRBJ2-5
clone size: NA
D gene: TRBD2
CDR3 DNA: TGTGCCAGCAGCTTCGGGACTAGCGGAAACCAAGAGACCCAGTACTTC
CDR3 protein: CASSFGTSGNQETQYF

V gene: TRBV5-4
J gene: TRBJ2-1
clone size: NA
D gene: TRBD1
CDR3 DNA: TGTGCCAGCAGCGGGCCAAGGACAGGGTCGTACAATGAGCAGTTCTTC
CDR3 protein: CASSGPRTGSYNEQFF

V gene: TRBV5-4
J gene: TRBJ2-7
clone size: NA
D gene: NA
CDR3 DNA: TGTGCCAGCAGCTACGGAGGACGGGCTTCGGAGCAGTACTTC
CDR3 protein: CASSYGGRASEQYF

V gene: TRBV20-1
J gene: TRBJ1-2
clone size: NA
D gene: NA
CDR3 DNA: TGCAGTGCCGCAGACCTTAACTATGGCTACACCTTC
CDR3 protein: CSAADLNYGYTF

V gene: TRBV4-1
J gene: TRBJ2-5
clone size: NA
D gene: NA
CDR3 DNA: TGCGCCAGCAGCCACTTAGCGGTTCAAGAGACCCAGTACTTC
CDR3 protein: CASSHLAVQETQYF

V gene: TRBV12-3/TRBV12-4
J gene: TRBJ2-1
clone size: NA
D gene: TRBD2
CDR3 DNA: TGTGCCAGCAGTTTTAGTGGGTGGGGGAGGGCCGGCTACAATGAGCAGTTCTTC
CDR3 protein: CASSFSGWGRAGYNEQFF

V gene: TRBV27
J gene: TRBJ2-7
clone size: few
D gene: TRBD1
CDR3 DNA: TGTGCCAGCAGTTCTCGGACAGGGGGGTTCGACGAGCAGTACTTC
CDR3 protein: CASSSRTGGFDEQYF